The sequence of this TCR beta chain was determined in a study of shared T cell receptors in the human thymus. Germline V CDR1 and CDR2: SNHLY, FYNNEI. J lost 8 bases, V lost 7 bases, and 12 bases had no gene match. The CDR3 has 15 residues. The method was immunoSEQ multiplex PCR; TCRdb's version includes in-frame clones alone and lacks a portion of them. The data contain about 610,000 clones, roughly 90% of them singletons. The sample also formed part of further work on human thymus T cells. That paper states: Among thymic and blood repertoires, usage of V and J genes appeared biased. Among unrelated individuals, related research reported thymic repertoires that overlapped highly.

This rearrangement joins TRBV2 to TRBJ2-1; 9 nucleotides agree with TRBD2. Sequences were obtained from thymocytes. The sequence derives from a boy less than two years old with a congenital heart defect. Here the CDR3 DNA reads TGTGCCAGCACTGCCCTAGCGGGAATAGACGATGAGCAGTTCTTC. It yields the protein CASTALAGIDDEQFF.